Below, 4 T cell receptor beta chains from the same sample are listed, as sequenced in a study of shared clonotypes between healthy human individuals. The method was immunoSEQ multiplex PCR; TCRdb's version includes in-frame clones alone and lacks a portion of them. Of 850,000 to 1,100,000 clones detected, around three quarters appear once; the ten largest clones hold about 0.94%. The specimen sequenced was memory CD4+ T cells from PBMCs. Subset defined: CD45RA-negative fraction. These receptors all stem from a man between 18 and 35 years old in good health. Some clones in this sample may be carry-over from other donors' samples.

This clone occurred once. The genes are TRBV7-3 and TRBJ2-2; possible D gene TRBD2, 5 bases. V lost 6 bases to trimming and J lost 6 bases, with 23 bases between them. The CDR3 runs to 17 residues. CDR1 and CDR2 (germline): SGHTA, FQGTGA. CDR3 nucleotide sequence: TGTGCCAGCAGATCTTCGGGAAACACCTCCAAGGCCGGGGAGCTGTTTTTT. Protein sequence: CASRSSGNTSKAGELFF.

The chain couples TRBV28 to TRBJ2-1; D gene unclear. Germline-derived CDR1 and CDR2 are MDHEN and SYDVKM. V was cut by 2 bases and J by 12 bases, with 14 bases left in between. The CDR3 spans 13 residues. The CDR3 loop is CASSLLVLAWQFF. The CDR3, as DNA: TGTGCCAGCAGTTTACTCGTCCTCGCCTGGCAGTTCTTC.

V usage is TRBV4-1 and J usage is TRBJ2-5, with 14 bases that match TRBD2. The CDR3 totals 17 residues. V dropped 4 bases and J dropped 2; count of bases not matched to a gene: 6. Germline lookup yields CDR1 MGHRA and CDR2 YSYEKL. For the CDR3, the DNA is TGCGCCAGCAGCCGGGGACTAGCGGGAGTGGGGCAAGAGACCCAGTACTTC. Protein product: CASSRGLAGVGQETQYF.

This rearrangement joins TRBV7-8 to TRBJ2-7; 8 nucleotides line up with TRBD1. The germline CDR1 and CDR2 sequences are SGHVS and FQNEAQ. The ends lost 1 base at V and 2 bases at J; junction bases unmatched: 4. The CDR3 loop spans 15 amino acids. The CDR3 coding sequence is TGTGCCAGCAGCTTAGGCAGGGGGCGAACCTACGAGCAGTACTTC. This codes for CASSLGRGRTYEQYF.